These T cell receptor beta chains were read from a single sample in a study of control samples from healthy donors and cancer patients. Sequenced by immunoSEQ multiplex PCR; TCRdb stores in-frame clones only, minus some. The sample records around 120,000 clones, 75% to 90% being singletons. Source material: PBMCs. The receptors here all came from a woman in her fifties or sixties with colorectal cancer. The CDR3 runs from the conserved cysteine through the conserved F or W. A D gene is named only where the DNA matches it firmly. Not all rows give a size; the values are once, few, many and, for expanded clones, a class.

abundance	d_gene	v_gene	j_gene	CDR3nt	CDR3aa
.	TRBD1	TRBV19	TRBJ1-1	TGTGCCAGTAGTCGGGACAGGGAGGACACTGAAGCTTTCTTT	CASSRDREDTEAFF
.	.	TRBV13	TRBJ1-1	TGTGCCAGCAGCATGGACCGGAACACTGAAGCTTTCTTT	CASSMDRNTEAFF
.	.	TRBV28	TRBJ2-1	TGTGCCAGCAGGAGCGGGCCCTACAATGAGCAGTTCTTC	CASRSGPYNEQFF
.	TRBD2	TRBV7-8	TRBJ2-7	TGTGCCAGCAGCGGATCCCGACTAGCGTCGGTCGAGCAGTACTTC	CASSGSRLASVEQYF
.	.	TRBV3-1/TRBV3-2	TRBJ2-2	TGTGCCAGCAGCCAAGCCCTTGGGGGAGAACGAACCGGGGAGCTGTTTTTT	CASSQALGGERTGELFF
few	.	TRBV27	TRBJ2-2	TGTGCCAGCAGCTCCGGACAGATCAACACCGGGGAGCTGTTTTTT	CASSSGQINTGELFF
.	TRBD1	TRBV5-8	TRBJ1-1	TGTGCCAGCAGCTCAACATCTACTAAGGGGGCAGGTACTGAAGCTTTCTTT	CASSSTSTKGAGTEAFF
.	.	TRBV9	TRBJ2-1	TGTGCCAGCGAGCCCGGGACACCTAATTACAATGAGCAGTTCTTC	CASEPGTPNYNEQFF
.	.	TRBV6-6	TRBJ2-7	TGTGCCAGCAGACCTCCGGGACAATCCTACGAGCAGTACTTC	CASRPPGQSYEQYF
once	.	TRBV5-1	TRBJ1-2	TGCGCCAGCAGCTCGGACCGAAGGGTTAGTGGCTACACCTTC	CASSSDRRVSGYTF
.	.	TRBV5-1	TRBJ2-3	TGCGCCAGCAAGGTTGGGGCCACAGATACGCAGTATTTT	CASKVGATDTQYF
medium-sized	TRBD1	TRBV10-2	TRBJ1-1	TGCGCCAGCACTCGACCGGGACAGGGGTCTAAGAGGACTGAAGCTTTCTTT	CASTRPGQGSKRTEAFF
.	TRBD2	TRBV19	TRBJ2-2	TGTGCCAGTAGTATTTGGGCGACCAGCGGGAAAAACACCGGGGAGCTGTTTTTT	CASSIWATSGKNTGELFF
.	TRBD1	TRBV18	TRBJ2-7	TGTGCCAGCTCACCTAGTCCGGGACAGGGTAGCGACGAGCAGTACTTC	CASSPSPGQGSDEQYF
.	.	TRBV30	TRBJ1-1	TGTGCCTGGAGACAGGTTAAAAACACTGAAGCTTTCTTT	CAWRQVKNTEAFF
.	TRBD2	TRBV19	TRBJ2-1	TGTGCCAGTATCGGACTAGCGGCCGCGAGCTCCTACAATGAGCAGTTCTTC	CASIGLAAASSYNEQFF
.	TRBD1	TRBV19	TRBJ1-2	TGTGCCAGTAGTGTACCGGGACAGAACTATGGCTACACCTTC	CASSVPGQNYGYTF
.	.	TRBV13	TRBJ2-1	TGTGCCAGCAGCTTAGGCCTAGTTTCCTACAATGAGCAGTTCTTC	CASSLGLVSYNEQFF
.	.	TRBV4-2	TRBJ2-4	TGTGCCAGCAGCCATGAAAACGGCAACAAAAACATTCAGTACTTC	CASSHENGNKNIQYF
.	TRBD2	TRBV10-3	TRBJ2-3	TGTGCCATCAGTGAGCAGCGGGGGTTGAGCACAGATACGCAGTATTTT	CAISEQRGLSTDTQYF
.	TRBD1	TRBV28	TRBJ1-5	TGTGCCAGCATCCGAGGACAGGGGCGTAAGGATCAGCCCCAGCATTTT	CASIRGQGRKDQPQHF
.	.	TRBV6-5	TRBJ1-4	TGTGCCAGCAGCAGACGGGATGAAAAACTGTTTTTT	CASSRRDEKLFF